This TCR beta chain was profiled in a study of T cell changes during pregnancy in multiple sclerosis. The table came from immunoSEQ multiplex PCR; TCRdb's copy has only in-frame clones and leaves some out. Of 65,000 to 85,000 clones in the sample, nearly 95% were seen once. Trimming removed 3 bases from V and 2 bases from J, with 17 bases in between. There are 15 residues in the CDR3. The germline V gene encodes CDR1 GTSNPN and CDR2 SVGIG (reference sequence). The rearrangement joins TRBV30 to TRBJ2-7; D might be TRBD2 (8 bases). Sequences were derived from CD4+ T cells from peripheral blood mononuclear cells, sampled after pregnancy. The receptor's source is a female donor with multiple sclerosis, enrolled in a pregnancy study. Written as DNA, the CDR3 is TGTGCCTGGAGCGCCGGGACTAGGGGGCCCTACGAGCAGTACTTC. Encoded protein: CAWSAGTRGPYEQYF.